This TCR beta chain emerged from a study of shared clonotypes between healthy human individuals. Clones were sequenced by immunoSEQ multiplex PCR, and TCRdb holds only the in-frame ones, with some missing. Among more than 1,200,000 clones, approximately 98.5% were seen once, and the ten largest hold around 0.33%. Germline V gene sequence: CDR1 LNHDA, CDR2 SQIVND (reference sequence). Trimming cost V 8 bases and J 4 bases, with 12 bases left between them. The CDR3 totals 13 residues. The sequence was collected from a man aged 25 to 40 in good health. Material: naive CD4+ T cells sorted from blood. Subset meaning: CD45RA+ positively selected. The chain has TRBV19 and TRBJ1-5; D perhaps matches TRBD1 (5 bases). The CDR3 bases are TGTGCCAGTGGTGAAGGGGTAAATCAGCCCCAGCATTTT. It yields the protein CASGEGVNQPQHF.